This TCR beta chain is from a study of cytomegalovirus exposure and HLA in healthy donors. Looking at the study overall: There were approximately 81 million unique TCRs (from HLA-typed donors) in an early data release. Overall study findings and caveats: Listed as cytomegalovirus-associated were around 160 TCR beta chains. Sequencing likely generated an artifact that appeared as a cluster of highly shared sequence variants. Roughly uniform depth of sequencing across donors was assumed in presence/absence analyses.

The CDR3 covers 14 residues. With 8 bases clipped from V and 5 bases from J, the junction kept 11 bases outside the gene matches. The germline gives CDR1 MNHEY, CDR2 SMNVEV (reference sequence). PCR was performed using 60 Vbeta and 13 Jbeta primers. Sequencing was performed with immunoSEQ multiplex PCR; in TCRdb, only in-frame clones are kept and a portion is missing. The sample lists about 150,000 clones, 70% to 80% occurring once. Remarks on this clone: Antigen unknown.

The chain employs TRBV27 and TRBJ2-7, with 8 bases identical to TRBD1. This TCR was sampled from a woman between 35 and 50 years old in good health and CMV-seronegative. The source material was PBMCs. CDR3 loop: CASVPSDRVNEQYF. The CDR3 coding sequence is TGTGCCAGCGTACCCTCGGACAGGGTCAACGAGCAGTACTTC.